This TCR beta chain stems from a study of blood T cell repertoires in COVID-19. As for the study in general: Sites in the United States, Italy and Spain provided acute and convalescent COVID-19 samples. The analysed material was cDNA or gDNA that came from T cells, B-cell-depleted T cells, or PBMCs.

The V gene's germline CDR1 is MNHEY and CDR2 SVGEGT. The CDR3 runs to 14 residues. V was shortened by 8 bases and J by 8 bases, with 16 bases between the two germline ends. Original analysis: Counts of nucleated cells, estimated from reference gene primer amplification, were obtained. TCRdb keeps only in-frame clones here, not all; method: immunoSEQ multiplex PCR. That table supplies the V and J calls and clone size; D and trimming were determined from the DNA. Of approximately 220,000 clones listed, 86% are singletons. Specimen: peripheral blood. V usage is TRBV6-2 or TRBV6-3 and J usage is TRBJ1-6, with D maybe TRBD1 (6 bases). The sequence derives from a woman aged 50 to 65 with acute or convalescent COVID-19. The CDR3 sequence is CASCRGLVYSPLHF. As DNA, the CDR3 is TGTGCCAGCTGCCGGGGGCTCGTTTATTCACCCCTCCACTTT.